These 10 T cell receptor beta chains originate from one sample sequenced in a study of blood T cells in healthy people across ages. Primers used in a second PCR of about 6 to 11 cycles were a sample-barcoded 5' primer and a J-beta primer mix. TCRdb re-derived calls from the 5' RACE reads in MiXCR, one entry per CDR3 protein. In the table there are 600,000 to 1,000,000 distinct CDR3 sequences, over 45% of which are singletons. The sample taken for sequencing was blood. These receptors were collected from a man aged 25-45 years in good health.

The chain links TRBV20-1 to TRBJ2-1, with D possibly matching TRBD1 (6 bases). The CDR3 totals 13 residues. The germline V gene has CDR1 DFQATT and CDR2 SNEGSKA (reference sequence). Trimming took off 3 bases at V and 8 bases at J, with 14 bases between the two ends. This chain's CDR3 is CSASGQPGDEQFF. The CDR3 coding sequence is TGCAGTGCTAGTGGACAGCCCGGGGATGAGCAGTTCTTC.

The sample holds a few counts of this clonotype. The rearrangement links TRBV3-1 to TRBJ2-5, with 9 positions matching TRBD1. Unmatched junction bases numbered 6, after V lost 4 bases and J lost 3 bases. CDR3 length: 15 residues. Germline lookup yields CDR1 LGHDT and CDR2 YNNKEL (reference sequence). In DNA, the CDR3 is TGTGCCAGCAGCCTGACCGGGGACAGGGAAGAGACCCAGTACTTC. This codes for CASSLTGDREETQYF.

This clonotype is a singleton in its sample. CDR3 DNA: TGTGCCAGCGCGTTAGCGCCATACTCCTACAATGAGCAGTTCTTC. Protein product: CASALAPYSYNEQFF. The chain recombines TRBV6-6 with TRBJ2-1; maybe TRBD2 (5 bases). Looked up from germline, CDR1 is MNHNY and CDR2 is SVGAGI (reference sequence). The CDR3 sequence is 15 residues long. The V and J ends lost 8 bases and 0 bases respectively, with 14 bases between them.

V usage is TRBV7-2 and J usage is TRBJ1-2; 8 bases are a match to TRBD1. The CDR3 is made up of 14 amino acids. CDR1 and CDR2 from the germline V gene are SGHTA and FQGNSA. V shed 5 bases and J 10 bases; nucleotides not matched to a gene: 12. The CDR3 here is CASSGSRQGLVYTF. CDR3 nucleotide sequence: TGTGCCAGCAGCGGAAGCCGACAGGGGCTCGTCTACACCTTC. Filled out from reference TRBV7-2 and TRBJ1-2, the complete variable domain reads GAGVSQSPSNKVTEKGKDVELRCDPISGHTALYWYRQSLGQGLEFLIYFQGNSAPDKSGLPSDRFSAERTGGSVSTLTIQRTQQEDSAVYLCASSGSRQGLVYTFGSGTRLTVV.

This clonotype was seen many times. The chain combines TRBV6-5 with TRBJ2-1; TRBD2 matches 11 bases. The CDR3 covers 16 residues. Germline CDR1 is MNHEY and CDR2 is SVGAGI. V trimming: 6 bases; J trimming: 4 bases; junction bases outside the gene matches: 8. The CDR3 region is CASSPIAGGGYNEQFF. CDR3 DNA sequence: TGTGCCAGCAGCCCCATAGCGGGAGGGGGTTACAATGAGCAGTTCTTC.

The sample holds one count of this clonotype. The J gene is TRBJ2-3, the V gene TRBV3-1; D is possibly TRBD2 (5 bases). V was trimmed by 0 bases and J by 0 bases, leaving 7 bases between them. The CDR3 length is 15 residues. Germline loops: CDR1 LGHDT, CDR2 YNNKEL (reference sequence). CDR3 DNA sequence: TGTGCCAGCAGCCAAGACGGGATAAGCACAGATACGCAGTATTTT. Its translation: CASSQDGISTDTQYF.

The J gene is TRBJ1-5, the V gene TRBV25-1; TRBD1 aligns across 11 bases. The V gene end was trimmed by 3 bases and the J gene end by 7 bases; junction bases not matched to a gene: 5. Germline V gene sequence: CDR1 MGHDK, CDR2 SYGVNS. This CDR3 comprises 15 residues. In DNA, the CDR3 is TGTGCCAGCAGTGAGGGGACAGGGGGAAAACAGCCCCAGCATTTT. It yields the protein CASSEGTGGKQPQHF.

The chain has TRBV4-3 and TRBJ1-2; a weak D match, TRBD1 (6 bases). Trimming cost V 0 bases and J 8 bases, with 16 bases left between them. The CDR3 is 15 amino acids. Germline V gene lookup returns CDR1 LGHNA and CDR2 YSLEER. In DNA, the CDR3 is TGCGCCAGCAGCCAAGATTGGGGGCCTGGTGGGGGCTACACCTTC. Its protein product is CASSQDWGPGGGYTF.

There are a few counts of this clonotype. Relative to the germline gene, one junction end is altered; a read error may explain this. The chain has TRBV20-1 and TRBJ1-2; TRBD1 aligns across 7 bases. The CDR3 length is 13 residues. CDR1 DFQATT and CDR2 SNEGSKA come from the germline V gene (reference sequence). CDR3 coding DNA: TGCAGTGCTGGAGACAGGGACTGGGATGGCTACACCTTC. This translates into CSAGDRDWDGYTF.

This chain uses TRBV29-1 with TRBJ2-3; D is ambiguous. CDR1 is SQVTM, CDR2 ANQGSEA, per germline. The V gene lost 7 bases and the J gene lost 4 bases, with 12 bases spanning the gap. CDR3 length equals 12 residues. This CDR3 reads CSALFSADTQYF. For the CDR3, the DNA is TGCAGCGCTCTCTTCAGTGCAGATACGCAGTATTTT.